In this sample, the clone carrying this T cell receptor beta chain turned up a few times. V lost 0 bases to trimming and J lost 5 bases; unmatched junction nucleotides: 9. In germline, CDR1 is MGHRA, CDR2 YSYEKL. The CDR3 totals 17 residues. A multiplex PCR was run with 60 Vbeta primers and 13 Jbeta primers. Produced via immunoSEQ multiplex PCR; TCRdb's table is partial and in-frame only. Of about 110,000 clones in the sample, roughly 15% were seen once. Whereas donors were nominally healthy upon sampling, unrecorded immune exposures were probable. This record comes from a study of cytomegalovirus exposure and HLA in healthy donors.

Sequences were obtained from PBMCs. The chain joins TRBV4-1 to TRBJ1-4; 7 bases agree with TRBD1. The clonotype was recovered from a female donor in good health and CMV-seronegative. The CDR3 region is CASSQDVTGAFNEKLFF. Here the CDR3 DNA reads TGCGCCAGCAGCCAAGACGTAACAGGGGCCTTCAATGAAAAACTGTTTTTT.